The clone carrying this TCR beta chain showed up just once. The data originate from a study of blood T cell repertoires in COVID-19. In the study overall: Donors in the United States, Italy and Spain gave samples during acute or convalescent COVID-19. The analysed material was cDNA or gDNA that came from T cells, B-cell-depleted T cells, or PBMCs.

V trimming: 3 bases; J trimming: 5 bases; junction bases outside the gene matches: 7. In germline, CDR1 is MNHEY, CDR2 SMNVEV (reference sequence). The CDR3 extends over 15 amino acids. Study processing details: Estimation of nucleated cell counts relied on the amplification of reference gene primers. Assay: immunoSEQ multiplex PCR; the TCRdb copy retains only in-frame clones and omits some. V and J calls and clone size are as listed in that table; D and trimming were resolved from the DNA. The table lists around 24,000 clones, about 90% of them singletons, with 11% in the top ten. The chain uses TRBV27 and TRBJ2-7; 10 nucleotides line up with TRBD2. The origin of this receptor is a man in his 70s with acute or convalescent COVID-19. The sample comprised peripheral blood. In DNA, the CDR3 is TGTGCCAGCAGTTTTTCAGCGGGAGGGCCCCACGAGCAGTACTTC. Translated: CASSFSAGGPHEQYF.